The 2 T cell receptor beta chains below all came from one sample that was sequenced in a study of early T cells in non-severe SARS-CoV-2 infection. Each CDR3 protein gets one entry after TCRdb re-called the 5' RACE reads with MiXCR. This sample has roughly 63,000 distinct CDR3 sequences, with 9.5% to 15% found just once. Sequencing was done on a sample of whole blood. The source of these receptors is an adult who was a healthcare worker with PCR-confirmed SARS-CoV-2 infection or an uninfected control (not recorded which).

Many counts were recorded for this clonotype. DNA of the CDR3: TGTGCCAGTAGTAGCGGACGGAGCTCCTACGAGCAGTACTTC. Translating it yields CASSSGRSSYEQYF. The V call is TRBV19, the J call TRBJ2-7; D remains ambiguous. The CDR3 runs to 14 residues. The V gene's germline CDR1 is LNHDA and CDR2 SQIVND (reference sequence). The V gene lost 4 bases and the J gene lost 0 bases, with 10 bases spanning the gap.

The CDR3 DNA reads as TGTGCCAGCAGCTCCCGGACTGTCACCCCCTACGAGCAGTACTTC. It translates to CASSSRTVTPYEQYF. The V and J genes are TRBV5-4 and TRBJ2-7; a weak D match, TRBD2 (5 bases). Germline-derived CDR1 and CDR2 are SGHNT and YYREEE (reference sequence). The CDR3 is made up of 15 amino acids. The germline V and J ends were trimmed by 3 bases and 2 bases, with 15 bases remaining between them.